The clone carrying this TCR beta chain was seen only a few times. The CDR3 has 15 amino acids. Germline assignment: CDR1 KGHSY and CDR2 FQNENV. V shed 4 bases, J shed 4 bases, and the junction held 6 bases outside the gene matches. This table comes from immunoSEQ multiplex PCR, and its TCRdb copy is limited to in-frame clones, with some not included. The table lists tens of thousands of clones, approximately 85% of them singletons. This sample is part of a study of blood T cell repertoires in COVID-19. The sequence was collected from a middle-aged man with COVID-19, enrolled during active disease. The gene calls are TRBV16 and TRBJ2-7; 11 bases map to TRBD1. Sequenced: peripheral blood. The DNA for the CDR3 is TGTGCCAGCAGCCCCCCGGACAGGGGGCGTTACGAGCAGTACTTC. Translated, it gives CASSPPDRGRYEQYF.